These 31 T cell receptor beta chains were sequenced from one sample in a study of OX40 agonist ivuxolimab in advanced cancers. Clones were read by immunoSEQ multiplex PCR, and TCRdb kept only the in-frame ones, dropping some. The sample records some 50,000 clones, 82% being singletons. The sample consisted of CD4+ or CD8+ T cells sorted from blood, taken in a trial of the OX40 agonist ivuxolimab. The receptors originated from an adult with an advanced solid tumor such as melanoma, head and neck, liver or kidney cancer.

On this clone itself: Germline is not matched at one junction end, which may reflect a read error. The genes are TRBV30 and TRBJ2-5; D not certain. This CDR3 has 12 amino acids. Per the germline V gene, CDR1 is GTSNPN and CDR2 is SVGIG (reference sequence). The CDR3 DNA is TGTGCCTGGAGTCCACGCCAAGTGACCCAGTACTTC. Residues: CAWSPRQVTQYF.

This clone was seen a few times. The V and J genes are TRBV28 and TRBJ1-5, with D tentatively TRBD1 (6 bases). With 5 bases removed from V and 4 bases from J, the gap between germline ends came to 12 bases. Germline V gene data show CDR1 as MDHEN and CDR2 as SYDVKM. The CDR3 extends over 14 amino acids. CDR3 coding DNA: TGTGCCAGCAGTGAATCCGGGACAAATCAGCCCCAGCATTTT. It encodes CASSESGTNQPQHF.

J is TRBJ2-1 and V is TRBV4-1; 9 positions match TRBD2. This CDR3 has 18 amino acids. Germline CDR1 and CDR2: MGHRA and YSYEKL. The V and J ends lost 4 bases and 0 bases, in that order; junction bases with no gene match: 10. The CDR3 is CASSPLWTSASSYNEQFF. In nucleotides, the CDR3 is TGCGCCAGCAGCCCCCTTTGGACTAGCGCAAGCTCCTACAATGAGCAGTTCTTC.

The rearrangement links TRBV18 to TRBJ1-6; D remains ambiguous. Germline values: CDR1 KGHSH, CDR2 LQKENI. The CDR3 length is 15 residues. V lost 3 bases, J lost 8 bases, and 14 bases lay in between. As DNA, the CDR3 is TGTGCCAGCTCACCCCGACCCGGACGGGATTCACCCCTCCACTTT. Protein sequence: CASSPRPGRDSPLHF.

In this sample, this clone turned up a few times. CDR3 sequence (DNA): TGTGCCAGCAGCTTAGATAGACAGGCTTACTATGGCTACACCTTC. It encodes CASSLDRQAYYGYTF. The chain couples TRBV11-2 to TRBJ1-2; TRBD1 is a possible D gene (6 bases). V lost 0 bases and J lost 3, with 11 bases in between. The germline V gene encodes CDR1 SGHAT and CDR2 FQNNGV. This CDR3 spans 15 amino acids.

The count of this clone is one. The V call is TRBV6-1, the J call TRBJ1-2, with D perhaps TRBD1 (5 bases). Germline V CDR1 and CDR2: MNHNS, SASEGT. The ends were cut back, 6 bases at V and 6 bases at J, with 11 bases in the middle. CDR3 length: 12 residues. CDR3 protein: CASSTGLDGYTF. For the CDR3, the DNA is TGTGCCAGCAGCACGGGACTGGATGGCTACACCTTC.

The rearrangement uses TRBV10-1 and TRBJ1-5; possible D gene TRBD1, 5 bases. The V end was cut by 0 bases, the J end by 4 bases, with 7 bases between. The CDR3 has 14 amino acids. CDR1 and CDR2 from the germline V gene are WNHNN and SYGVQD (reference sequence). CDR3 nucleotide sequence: TGCGCCAGCAGTGAGTCTGGGGCGAATCAGCCCCAGCATTTT. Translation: CASSESGANQPQHF.

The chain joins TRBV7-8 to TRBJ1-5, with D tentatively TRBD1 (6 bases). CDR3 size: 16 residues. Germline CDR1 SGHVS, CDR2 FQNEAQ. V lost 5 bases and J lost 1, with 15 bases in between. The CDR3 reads CASSPAWGPSNQPQHF. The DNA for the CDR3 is TGTGCCAGCAGCCCCGCGTGGGGGCCAAGCAATCAGCCCCAGCATTTT.

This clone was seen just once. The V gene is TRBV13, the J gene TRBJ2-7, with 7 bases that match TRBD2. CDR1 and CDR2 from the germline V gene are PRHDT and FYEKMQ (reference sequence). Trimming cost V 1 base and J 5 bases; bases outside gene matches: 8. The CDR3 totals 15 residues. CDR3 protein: CASSLAWGGVNEQYF. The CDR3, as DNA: TGTGCCAGCAGCTTAGCCTGGGGGGGAGTGAACGAGCAGTACTTC.

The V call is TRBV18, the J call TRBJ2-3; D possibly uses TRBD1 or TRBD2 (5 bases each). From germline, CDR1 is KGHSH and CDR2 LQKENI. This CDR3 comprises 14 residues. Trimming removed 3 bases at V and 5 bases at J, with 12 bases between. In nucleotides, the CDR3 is TGTGCCAGCTCACCGGACACTAGAGAAGATACGCAGTATTTT. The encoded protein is CASSPDTREDTQYF.

CDR3 sequence (DNA): TGTGCCAGTAGTATGGGACTAGCGGGGTATGAGCAGTTCTTC. This gives the protein CASSMGLAGYEQFF. The chain has TRBV19 and TRBJ2-1; 13 bases map to TRBD2. The germline gives CDR1 LNHDA, CDR2 SQIVND (reference sequence). V dropped 3 bases and J dropped 8; count of bases not matched to a gene: 1. This CDR3 is built from 14 residues.

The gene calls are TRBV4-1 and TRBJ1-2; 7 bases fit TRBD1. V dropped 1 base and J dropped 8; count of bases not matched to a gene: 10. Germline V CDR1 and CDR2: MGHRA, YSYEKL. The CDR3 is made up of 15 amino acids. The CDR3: CASSQVDREGGGYTF. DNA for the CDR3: TGCGCCAGCAGCCAAGTAGACAGGGAGGGAGGGGGCTACACCTTC.

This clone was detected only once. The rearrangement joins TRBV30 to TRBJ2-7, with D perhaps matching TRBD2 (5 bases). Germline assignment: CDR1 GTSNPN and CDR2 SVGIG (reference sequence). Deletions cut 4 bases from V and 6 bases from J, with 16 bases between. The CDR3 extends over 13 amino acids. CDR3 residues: CAWNRAGLGEQYF. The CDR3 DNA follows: TGTGCCTGGAACCGGGCGGGCCTCGGCGAGCAGTACTTC.

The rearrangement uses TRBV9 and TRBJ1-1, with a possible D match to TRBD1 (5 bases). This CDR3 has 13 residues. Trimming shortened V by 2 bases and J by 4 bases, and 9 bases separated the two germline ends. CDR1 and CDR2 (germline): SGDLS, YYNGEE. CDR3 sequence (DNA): TGTGCCAGCAGCGTTAAAGGGACCACTGAAGCTTTCTTT. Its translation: CASSVKGTTEAFF.

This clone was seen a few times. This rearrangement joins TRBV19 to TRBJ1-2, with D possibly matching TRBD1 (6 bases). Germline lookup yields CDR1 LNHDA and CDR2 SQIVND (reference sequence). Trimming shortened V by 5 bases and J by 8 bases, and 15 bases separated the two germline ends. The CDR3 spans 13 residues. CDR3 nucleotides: TGTGCCAGTAGTCTTCCGGGGGCTTGGGGCTACACCTTC. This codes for CASSLPGAWGYTF.

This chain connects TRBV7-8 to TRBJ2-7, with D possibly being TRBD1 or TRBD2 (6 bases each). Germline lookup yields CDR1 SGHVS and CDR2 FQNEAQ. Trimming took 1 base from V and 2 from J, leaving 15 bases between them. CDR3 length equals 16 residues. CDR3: CASSLGFTGATYEQYF. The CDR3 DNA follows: TGTGCCAGCAGCTTAGGATTTACGGGGGCAACCTACGAGCAGTACTTC.

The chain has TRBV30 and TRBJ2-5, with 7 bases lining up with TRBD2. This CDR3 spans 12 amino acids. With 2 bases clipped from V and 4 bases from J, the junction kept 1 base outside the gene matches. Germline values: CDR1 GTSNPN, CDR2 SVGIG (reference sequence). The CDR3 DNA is TGTGCCTGGAGTACGGGAGGAGAGACCCAGTACTTC. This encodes CAWSTGGETQYF.

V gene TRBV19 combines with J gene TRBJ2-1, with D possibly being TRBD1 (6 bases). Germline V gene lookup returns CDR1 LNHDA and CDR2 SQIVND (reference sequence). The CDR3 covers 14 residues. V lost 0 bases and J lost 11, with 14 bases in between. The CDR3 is CASSIDLGAGQQFF. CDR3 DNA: TGTGCCAGTAGTATAGATTTGGGGGCCGGCCAGCAGTTCTTC.

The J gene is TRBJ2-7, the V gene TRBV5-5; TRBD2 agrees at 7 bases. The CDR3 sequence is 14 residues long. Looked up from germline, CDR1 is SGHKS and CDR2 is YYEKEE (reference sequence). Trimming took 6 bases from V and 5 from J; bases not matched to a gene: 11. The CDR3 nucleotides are TGTGCCAGCAAATGGGGGGGTTCGAGCAACGAGCAGTACTTC. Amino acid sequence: CASKWGGSSNEQYF.

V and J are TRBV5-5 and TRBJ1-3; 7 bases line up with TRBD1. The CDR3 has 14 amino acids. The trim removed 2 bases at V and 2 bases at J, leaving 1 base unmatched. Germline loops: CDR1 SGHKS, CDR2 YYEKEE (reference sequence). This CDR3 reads CASSLTGAGNTIYF. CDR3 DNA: TGTGCCAGCAGCTTAACAGGGGCTGGAAACACCATATATTTT. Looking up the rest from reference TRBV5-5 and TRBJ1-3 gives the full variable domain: DAGVTQSPTHLIKTRGQQVTLRCSPISGHKSVSWYQQVLGQGPQFIFQYYEKEERGRGNFPDRFSARQFPNYSSELNVNALLLGDSALYLCASSLTGAGNTIYFGEGSWLTVV.

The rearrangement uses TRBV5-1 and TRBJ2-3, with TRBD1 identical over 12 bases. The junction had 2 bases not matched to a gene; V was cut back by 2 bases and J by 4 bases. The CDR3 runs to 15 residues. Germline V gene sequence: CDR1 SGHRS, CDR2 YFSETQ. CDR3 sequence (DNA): TGCGCCAGCAGCTTTTGGGACAGGGGGCCAGATACGCAGTATTTT. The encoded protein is CASSFWDRGPDTQYF.

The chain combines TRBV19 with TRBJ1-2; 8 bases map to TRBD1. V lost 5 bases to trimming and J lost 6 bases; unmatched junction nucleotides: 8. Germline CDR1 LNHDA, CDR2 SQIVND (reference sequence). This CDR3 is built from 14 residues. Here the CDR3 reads CASSARTGPDGYTF. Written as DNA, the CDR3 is TGTGCCAGTAGTGCCCGGACAGGGCCAGATGGCTACACCTTC.

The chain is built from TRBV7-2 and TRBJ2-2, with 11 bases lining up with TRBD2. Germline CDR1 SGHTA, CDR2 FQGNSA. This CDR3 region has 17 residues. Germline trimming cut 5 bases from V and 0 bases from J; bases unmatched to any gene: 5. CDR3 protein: CASSQDSGGANTGELFF. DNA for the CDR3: TGTGCCAGCAGCCAAGATAGCGGGGGGGCGAACACCGGGGAGCTGTTTTTT. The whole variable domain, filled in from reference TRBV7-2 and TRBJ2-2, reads GAGVSQSPSNKVTEKGKDVELRCDPISGHTALYWYRQSLGQGLEFLIYFQGNSAPDKSGLPSDRFSAERTGGSVSTLTIQRTQQEDSAVYLCASSQDSGGANTGELFFGEGSRLTVL.

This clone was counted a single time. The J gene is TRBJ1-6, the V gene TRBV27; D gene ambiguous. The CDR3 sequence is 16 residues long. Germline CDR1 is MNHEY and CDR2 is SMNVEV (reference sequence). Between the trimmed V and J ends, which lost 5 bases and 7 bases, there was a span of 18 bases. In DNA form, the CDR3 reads TGTGCCAGCAGTCCCCGGGGTGGCGTTCTCAATTCACCCCTCCACTTT. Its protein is CASSPRGGVLNSPLHF.

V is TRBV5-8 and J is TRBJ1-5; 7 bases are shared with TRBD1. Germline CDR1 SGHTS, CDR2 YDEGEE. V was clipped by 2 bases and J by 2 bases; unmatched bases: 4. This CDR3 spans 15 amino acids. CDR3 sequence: CASSFRQGGNQPQHF. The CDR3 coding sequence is TGTGCCAGCAGCTTTAGGCAGGGGGGCAATCAGCCCCAGCATTTT.

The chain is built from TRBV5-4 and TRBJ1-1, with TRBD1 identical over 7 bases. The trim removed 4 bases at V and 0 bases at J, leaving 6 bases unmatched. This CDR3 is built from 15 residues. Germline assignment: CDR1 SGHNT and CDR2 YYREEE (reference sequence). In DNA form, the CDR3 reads TGTGCCAGCAGCCCTCTCACAGGGGTGAACACTGAAGCTTTCTTT. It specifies CASSPLTGVNTEAFF.

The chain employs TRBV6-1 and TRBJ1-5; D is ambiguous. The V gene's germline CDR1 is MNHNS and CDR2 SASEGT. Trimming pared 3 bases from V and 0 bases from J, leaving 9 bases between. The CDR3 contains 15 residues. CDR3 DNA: TGTGCCAGCAGTGACAAGCCTTTTAGCAATCAGCCCCAGCATTTT. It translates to CASSDKPFSNQPQHF.

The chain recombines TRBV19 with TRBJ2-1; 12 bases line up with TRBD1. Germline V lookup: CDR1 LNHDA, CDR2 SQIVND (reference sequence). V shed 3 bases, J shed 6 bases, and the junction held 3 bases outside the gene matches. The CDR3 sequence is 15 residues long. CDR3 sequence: CASSIGGQGANEQFF. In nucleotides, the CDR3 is TGTGCCAGTAGTATCGGGGGACAGGGGGCCAATGAGCAGTTCTTC.

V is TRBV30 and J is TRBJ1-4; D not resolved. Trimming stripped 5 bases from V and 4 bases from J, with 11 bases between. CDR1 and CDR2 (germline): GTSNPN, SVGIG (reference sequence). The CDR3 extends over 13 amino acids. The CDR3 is CAWSRSFNEKLFF. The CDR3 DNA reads TGTGCCTGGTCGCGAAGTTTTAATGAAAAACTGTTTTTT.

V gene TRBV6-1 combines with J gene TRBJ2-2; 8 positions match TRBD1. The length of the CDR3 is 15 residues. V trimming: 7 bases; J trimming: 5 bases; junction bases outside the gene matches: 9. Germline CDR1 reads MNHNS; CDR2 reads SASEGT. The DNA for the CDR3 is TGTGCCAGCACCAGAGACAGGGGTCGGACCGGGGAGCTGTTTTTT. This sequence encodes CASTRDRGRTGELFF.

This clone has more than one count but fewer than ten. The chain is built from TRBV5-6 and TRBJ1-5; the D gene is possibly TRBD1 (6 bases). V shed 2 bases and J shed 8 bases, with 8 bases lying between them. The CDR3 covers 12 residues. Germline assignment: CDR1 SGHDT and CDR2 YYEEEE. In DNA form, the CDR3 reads TGTGCCAGCAGCTTTTCAGGGGAGCCCCAGCATTTT. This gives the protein CASSFSGEPQHF.